This is a list of T cell receptor beta chains from one sample in a study of neurological immune-mediated disorders. TCRdb ran MiXCR on the 5' RACE reads and lists one entry per CDR3 protein. The table has fewer than 110,000 distinct CDR3 sequences, roughly a tenth seen once. The sample was PBMCs. These receptors all stem from a female donor with HTLV-1-associated myelopathy (HAM/TSP). The CDR3 runs from the conserved cysteine through the conserved F or W. D genes are given only for firm matches. Some rows mark clone size as missing; the rest say once, few, many or name a class of expanded clone.

CDR3nt,CDR3aa,v_gene,d_gene,abundance,j_gene
TGCAGTGCTAGAGTCTTGAGAGAGCCTTCCTACAATGAGCAGTTCTTC,CSARVLREPSYNEQFF,TRBV20-1,.,.,TRBJ2-1
TGTGCCAGCAGTCTGACAGGAGACGAGCAGTACTTC,CASSLTGDEQYF,TRBV12-3/TRBV12-4,.,many,TRBJ2-7
TGCGCCAGCAGCCAAGATTTGGCAGGGGCTTTGAACACTGAAGCTTTCTTT,CASSQDLAGALNTEAFF,TRBV4-1,.,many,TRBJ1-1
TGTGCCAGCAGCCATGGTCCCTCCAGGGACAATCAGCCCCAGCATTTT,CASSHGPSRDNQPQHF,TRBV3-1,.,many,TRBJ1-5
TGCGCCAGCAGCTTGGTCTCATTCCAGGGCTACACCTTC,CASSLVSFQGYTF,TRBV5-1,.,many,TRBJ1-2
TGCAGTGCTAGGATTCCCGGGACTATAATCAATGAGCAGTTCTTC,CSARIPGTIINEQFF,TRBV20-1,TRBD2,.,TRBJ2-1
TGTGCCAGCAGCGTCCGTAGCGGGGGGGCCGGGACAGATACGCAGTATTTT,CASSVRSGGAGTDTQYF,TRBV9,TRBD2,.,TRBJ2-3
TGCAGTGCCGTAGAACAGTGTATCACAGATACGCAGTATTTT,CSAVEQCITDTQYF,TRBV20-1,.,.,TRBJ2-3
TGTGCCAGCAGTAGATACGCCGGGACAGGGGGTAACGACGAGCAGTACTTC,CASSRYAGTGGNDEQYF,TRBV6-1,TRBD1,.,TRBJ2-7
TGTGCCAGCAGTCCGCGTGGTTTTTACGAGCAGTACTTC,CASSPRGFYEQYF,TRBV28,.,many,TRBJ2-7
TGTGCCAGCAGACGGGACACATTATCGGGGGAGCAGTACTTC,CASRRDTLSGEQYF,TRBV28,.,many,TRBJ2-7
TGTGCCAGCAGCCTAGACCACAACACCTACAATGAGCAGTTCTTC,CASSLDHNTYNEQFF,TRBV11-2,.,.,TRBJ2-1
TGTGCCAGCAACGGAGGCGGGGGGACCACAGATACGCAGTATTTT,CASNGGGGTTDTQYF,TRBV6-5,TRBD2,many,TRBJ2-3
TGCGCCAGCAGCTTGAGTTGGGGACCCCAGGCGGATGGCTACACCTTC,CASSLSWGPQADGYTF,TRBV5-1,.,few,TRBJ1-2
TGTGCCAGCAGTTTTATGTCCGGATCCTCCTCCTACGAGCAGTACTTC,CASSFMSGSSSYEQYF,TRBV12-3/TRBV12-4,.,many,TRBJ2-7
TGTGCCAGCAGCTTAGGCGGCAGGGTCGAGCAGTACTTC,CASSLGGRVEQYF,TRBV7-9,.,many,TRBJ2-7
TGTGCCAGCAGCTTAGCGAGGGGCTCCTACGAGCAGTACTTC,CASSLARGSYEQYF,TRBV7-9,.,many,TRBJ2-7
TGTGCCAGCAGCTTAGCCCCGGGGGGAGGGTACGAGCAGTACTTC,CASSLAPGGGYEQYF,TRBV9,TRBD2,many,TRBJ2-7
TGTGCCAGCAGCCGCATCCGGGAGCCCCAGTCCAACCCTCGGGGTGAAGCTTTCTTT,CASSRIREPQSNPRGEAFF,TRBV11-2,.,.,TRBJ1-1
TGCGCCAGCGCTTCCGGGGGGGCACCCCCCGGGGAGCTGTTTTTT,CASASGGAPPGELFF,TRBV10-2,TRBD2,many,TRBJ2-2
TGTGCCAGCAACCCGGGACAGGGGGCTGTTGGGGCCAACGTCCTGACTTTC,CASNPGQGAVGANVLTF,TRBV12-3/TRBV12-4,TRBD1,.,TRBJ2-6
TGCAGTGCTAGAGACTCGCGTGGACCGCCATCCTACAATGAGCAGTTCTTC,CSARDSRGPPSYNEQFF,TRBV20-1,.,many,TRBJ2-1
TGTGCCTGGAGTCGGGGTTCAGTCACTGAAGCTTTCTTT,CAWSRGSVTEAFF,TRBV30,.,few,TRBJ1-1
TGCAGTGCTATGAATCAGGTGGAGCAGTACTTC,CSAMNQVEQYF,TRBV20-1,.,many,TRBJ2-7
TGTGCCAGCAGCCAGACAGGGGCTACGCAGTATTTT,CASSQTGATQYF,TRBV7-9,TRBD1,many,TRBJ2-3
TGTGCCAGCAGCGTAGGGGGAGCTAGCACAGATACGCAGTATTTT,CASSVGGASTDTQYF,TRBV9,.,many,TRBJ2-3
TGCAGTGCTATTCACCGAACCTACGAGCAGTACTTC,CSAIHRTYEQYF,TRBV20-1,.,many,TRBJ2-7
TGCGCCAGCAGCCAAGGAGCAGCCAACTATGGCTACACCTTC,CASSQGAANYGYTF,TRBV4-1,.,many,TRBJ1-2
TGCAGTGCTAGTACAGGGATGGGCACAGATACGCAGTATTTT,CSASTGMGTDTQYF,TRBV20-1,.,many,TRBJ2-3
TGCGCCAGCAGCTTCCGACAGTACTCCTCCACAGATACGCAGTATTTT,CASSFRQYSSTDTQYF,TRBV5-1,.,many,TRBJ2-3
TGCGCCAGCAGCCCATTCGCCAGGGACGAGCAGTACTTC,CASSPFARDEQYF,TRBV5-1,.,.,TRBJ2-7